Sequencing of this T cell receptor (beta chain) was carried out in a study of T cells in Graves' hyperthyroidism and ophthalmopathy. The overall study: Peripheral blood was taken when the disease was first diagnosed, before any treatment began.

Trimming shortened V by 6 bases and J by 2 bases, and 8 bases separated the two germline ends. The CDR3 is made up of 12 amino acids. Germline V CDR1 and CDR2: MRHNA, SNTAGT. Study-wide points: Appearing also in blood were most of the thyroid clonotypes expanded above 0.001.

This clonotype was observed a few times. What it binds is not known. Template material for amplifying TCR beta CDR3 regions consisted of RNA transcripts. TCR CDR3 underwent first-round RT-PCR with the HTBI primer set. One entry per CDR3 protein results from TCRdb running MiXCR on the multiplex PCR reads. The table records hundreds of thousands of distinct CDR3 sequences, roughly 14% of them present only once. Clinical symptoms, serum thyroxine, TRAb, thyroid ultrasound and orbital computed tomography established diagnosis. Fresh 10 ml peripheral blood yielded PBMCs. Sequenced input: blood. The genes are TRBV6-4 and TRBJ2-7; D unresolved. The clonotype was recovered from a woman between 35 and 50 years old with Graves' ophthalmopathy. The CDR3 sequence is CASRELTYEQYF. Here the CDR3 DNA reads TGTGCCAGCAGGGAGTTGACCTACGAGCAGTACTTC.